Listed here are 23 T cell receptor beta chains from one sample, sequenced in a study of vaccination and CD4 T cells after COVID-19. Described treatment: roughly 11-day PBMC culture with coronavirus spike peptide pools or control peptides (ViraFEST assay). Researchers collected the unexposed donor's CD4+ T cells before the COVID-19 pandemic (2011-2018). Their antigen targets remain unknown. With the Oncomine TCR Beta short-read assay, DNA from cultured CD4+ T cells was sequenced. MiXCR, run by TCRdb on the PCR reads, gives a single entry per CDR3 protein. The data show a few thousand distinct CDR3 sequences, around 43% seen once. The specimen sequenced was CD4+ T cells from blood, cultured in vitro. The source of these receptors is a human donor in good health.

The chain carries TRBV6-5 and TRBJ2-7; tentatively, D is TRBD2 (5 bases). This CDR3 spans 15 amino acids. Germline CDR1 MNHEY, CDR2 SVGAGI. With 0 bases removed from V and 0 bases from J, the gap between germline ends came to 9 bases. CDR3 sequence: CASSYSPTSSYEQYF. The CDR3 coding sequence is TGTGCCAGCAGTTACTCGCCTACTAGCTCCTACGAGCAGTACTTC.

This clonotype has only a few counts. The chain employs TRBV7-3 and TRBJ1-6; maybe TRBD1 (6 bases). Per the germline V gene, CDR1 is SGHTA and CDR2 is FQGTGA. Trimming took off 2 bases at V and 8 bases at J, with 10 bases between the two ends. The CDR3 is 14 amino acids. CDR3 residues: CASSLRGGDSPLHF. The CDR3 DNA reads as TGTGCCAGCAGCTTACGGGGGGGCGATTCACCCCTCCACTTT.

In its sample, this clonotype is medium-sized (0.01 to 0.1%). This chain joins TRBV6-1 and TRBJ1-2; D is perhaps TRBD1 (5 bases). The CDR3 sequence is 14 residues long. V dropped 6 bases and J dropped 4 bases, with 15 bases sitting between them. The germline V gene has CDR1 MNHNS and CDR2 SASEGT. CDR3 loop: CASSREGRGYGYTF. Written as DNA, the CDR3 is TGTGCCAGCAGCCGCGAGGGACGCGGCTATGGCTACACCTTC.

The V gene is TRBV12-3 or TRBV12-4, the J gene TRBJ1-1; D is ambiguous. The CDR3 runs 13 residues. V was trimmed by 3 bases and J by 3 bases, leaving 8 bases between them. CDR3 nucleotide sequence: TGTGCCAGCAGTTTTACCGGAGACACTGAAGCTTTCTTT. As protein: CASSFTGDTEAFF.

To note about this clonotype: No DNA is shown, since the ends of the CDR3 on it are uncertain; the CDR3 is the one TCRdb lists. The rearrangement uses TRBV19 and TRBJ1-5; the table's D call, TRBD1, has no DNA check behind it. The CDR3 numbers 18 amino acids, ends counted. CDR1 LNHDA and CDR2 SQIVND come from the germline V gene (reference sequence). The CDR3 loop reads CASNHRWAGGTPDQPRHF.

This clonotype was seen a few times. The rearrangement links TRBV15 to TRBJ2-6; a weak D match, TRBD1 (6 bases). Germline V gene lookup returns CDR1 LNHNV and CDR2 YYDKDF (reference sequence). V was cut by 8 bases and J by 1 base, with 9 bases left in between. The CDR3 totals 14 residues. The DNA for the CDR3 is TGTGCCACCGCTCAGGGGTCTGGGGCCAACGTCCTGACTTTC. This translates into CATAQGSGANVLTF.

The chain recombines TRBV6-4 with TRBJ2-2; D is uncertain. Germline loops: CDR1 MRHNA, CDR2 SNTAGT. The ends were cut back, 3 bases at V and 4 bases at J, with 6 bases in the middle. There are 13 residues in the CDR3. The CDR3 sequence is CASSEGSTGELFF. The CDR3, as DNA: TGTGCCAGCAGTGAAGGGTCCACCGGGGAGCTGTTTTTT.

This clonotype appeared a few times. V gene TRBV6-1 combines with J gene TRBJ1-2; a possible D gene is TRBD1 (5 bases). Germline V gene data show CDR1 as MNHNS and CDR2 as SASEGT. The CDR3 sequence is 13 residues long. Deletions cut 5 bases from V and 8 bases from J, with 15 bases between. DNA for the CDR3: TGTGCCAGCAGTCCCAACGGGGCGGGGGGCTACACCTTC. It encodes CASSPNGAGGYTF.

V and J are TRBV7-9 and TRBJ1-2; tentatively, D is TRBD1 (6 bases). The V end lost 10 bases, the J end lost 3 bases, and 15 bases lay between the germline ends. CDR1 SEHNR and CDR2 FQNEAQ come from the germline V gene (reference sequence). CDR3 size: 13 residues. The CDR3 region has the DNA TGTGCCATCTCGGGGGGGCTGGACTATGGCTACACCTTC. This gives the protein CAISGGLDYGYTF.

The chain employs TRBV21-1 and TRBJ2-1; TRBD2 is the table's D call, not checked against the DNA. TRBV21-1 is a pseudogene. This CDR3 contains 15 residues. The CDR3 nucleotides are TGTGCCAGCCCTCTAGCGGGGCCCTCCTACAATGAGCAGTTCTTC. It codes for CASPLAGPSYNEQFF.

This clonotype turned up a few times. This chain connects TRBV20-1 to TRBJ1-2; no clear D. The CDR3 runs to 17 residues. CDR1 and CDR2 from the germline V gene are DFQATT and SNEGSKA (reference sequence). V was pared by 3 bases and J by 2 bases, with 22 bases between. Here the CDR3 reads CSASSPDITRKNYGYTF. As DNA, the CDR3 is TGCAGTGCTAGCAGCCCCGACATCACTCGGAAAAACTATGGCTACACCTTC.

In its sample, this clonotype was seen a few times. This sequence joins TRBV20-1 and TRBJ1-5; no clear D. This CDR3 comprises 13 residues. Per germline, CDR1 DFQATT and CDR2 SNEGSKA (reference sequence). The V end lost 2 bases, the J end lost 2 bases, and 7 bases lay between the germline ends. Here the CDR3 reads CSARILGNQPQHF. The CDR3 nucleotides read TGCAGTGCTAGAATTTTGGGCAATCAGCCCCAGCATTTT.

Relative to its sample, this clonotype is medium-sized (0.01 to 0.1%). J is TRBJ1-2 and V is TRBV19; TRBD1 is a possible D gene (6 bases). Looked up from germline, CDR1 is LNHDA and CDR2 is SQIVND (reference sequence). The CDR3 spans 11 residues. V was shortened by 10 bases and J by 6 bases, with 12 bases between the two germline ends. The CDR3 region is CAIKRGDGYTF. CDR3 sequence (DNA): TGTGCCATTAAGAGGGGGGATGGCTACACCTTC. The full variable domain, completed using reference TRBV19 and TRBJ1-2, is DGGITQSPKYLFRKEGQNVTLSCEQNLNHDAMYWYRQDPGQGLRLIYYSQIVNDFQKGDIAEGYSVSREKKESFPLTVTSAQKNPTAFYLCAIKRGDGYTFGSGTRLTVV.

This clonotype was recorded a few times. The J gene is TRBJ1-1, the V gene TRBV6-5; a weak D match, TRBD1 (5 bases). This CDR3 contains 14 residues. From germline, CDR1 is MNHEY and CDR2 SVGAGI. V was clipped by 1 base and J by 1 base, with 7 bases between them. The CDR3 nucleotides are TGTGCCAGCAGTTACTTTACAGGGAACACTGAAGCTTTCTTT. Protein: CASSYFTGNTEAFF.

The chain couples TRBV24-1 to TRBJ1-6; no clear D. The germline CDR1 and CDR2 sequences are KGHDR and SFDVKD. The CDR3 sequence is 12 residues long. V lost 6 bases to trimming and J lost 11 bases, with 10 bases between them. CDR3: CATSPLRAPLHF. The CDR3 bases are TGTGCCACCAGTCCCTTAAGGGCACCCCTCCACTTT.

This clonotype was observed a handful of times. The J gene is TRBJ1-2, the V gene TRBV7-2; D is uncertain. The CDR3 consists of 13 residues. The V end lost 0 bases, the J end lost 6 bases, and 8 bases lay between the germline ends. The germline gives CDR1 SGHTA, CDR2 FQGNSA. The CDR3 region has the DNA TGTGCCAGCAGCTTAGCGCGGCCGGATGGCTACACCTTC. Translating it yields CASSLARPDGYTF.

The chain carries TRBV19 and TRBJ2-7; no clear D gene. This CDR3 contains 14 residues. From germline, CDR1 is LNHDA and CDR2 SQIVND (reference sequence). V was shortened by 4 bases and J by 1 base, with 11 bases between the two germline ends. The CDR3 sequence is CASSTGRWSYEQYF. The CDR3, as DNA: TGTGCCAGTAGTACGGGCCGGTGGTCCTACGAGCAGTACTTC.

The rearrangement uses TRBV18 and TRBJ2-7; D tentatively reads TRBD1 or TRBD2 (5 bases each). CDR1 and CDR2 from the germline V gene are KGHSH and LQKENI. The CDR3 extends over 13 amino acids. V was clipped by 4 bases and J by 4 bases, with 11 bases between them. The CDR3 DNA sequence: TGTGCCAGCTCACTGCTGGGGGATTACGAGCAGTACTTC. Residues: CASSLLGDYEQYF.

This clonotype was seen once. This chain connects TRBV19 to TRBJ1-1; D not certain. Germline CDR1 and CDR2: LNHDA and SQIVND (reference sequence). The CDR3 covers 13 residues. V lost 7 bases, J lost 0 bases, and 9 bases lay in between. The CDR3 spells CASKGGLNTEAFF. Written as DNA, the CDR3 is TGTGCCAGTAAGGGAGGGTTGAACACTGAAGCTTTCTTT.

The chain is built from TRBV20-1 and TRBJ1-1; 10 bases are a match to TRBD1. Germline-derived CDR1 and CDR2 are DFQATT and SNEGSKA (reference sequence). The CDR3 runs 14 residues. The trim removed 5 bases at V and 5 bases at J, leaving 8 bases unmatched. The CDR3 reads CSAVGGQGRTEAFF. DNA of the CDR3: TGCAGTGCTGTGGGGGGACAGGGGAGGACTGAAGCTTTCTTT.

V usage is TRBV7-8 and J usage is TRBJ2-1; D possibly matches TRBD1 or TRBD2 (5 bases each). Germline V gives CDR1 SGHVS, CDR2 FQNEAQ. There are 16 residues in the CDR3. V was cut by 7 bases and J by 1 base, with 17 bases left in between. CDR3 amino acids: CASINRGDGSYNEQFF. Here the CDR3 DNA reads TGTGCCAGCATCAATAGAGGGGACGGGTCCTACAATGAGCAGTTCTTC.

This clonotype was seen only a few times. This chain connects TRBV11-3 to TRBJ1-1; weak D call: TRBD1 (5 bases). V lost 0 bases, J lost 5 bases, and 7 bases lay in between. This CDR3 has 13 residues. The germline V gene has CDR1 SGHNT and CDR2 YENEEA. The CDR3 protein is CASSLDWGTEAFF. CDR3 nucleotide sequence: TGTGCCAGCAGCTTAGACTGGGGGACTGAAGCTTTCTTT.

The chain carries TRBV6-1 and TRBJ1-2; 11 nucleotides match TRBD1. Germline V gives CDR1 MNHNS, CDR2 SASEGT. J was trimmed by 2 bases and V by 6 bases; bases with no gene match: 8. The CDR3 extends over 16 amino acids. The CDR3 DNA sequence: TGTGCCAGCAGCCGGACAGGGGGCGCATTGAACTATGGCTACACCTTC. It is translated as CASSRTGGALNYGYTF.